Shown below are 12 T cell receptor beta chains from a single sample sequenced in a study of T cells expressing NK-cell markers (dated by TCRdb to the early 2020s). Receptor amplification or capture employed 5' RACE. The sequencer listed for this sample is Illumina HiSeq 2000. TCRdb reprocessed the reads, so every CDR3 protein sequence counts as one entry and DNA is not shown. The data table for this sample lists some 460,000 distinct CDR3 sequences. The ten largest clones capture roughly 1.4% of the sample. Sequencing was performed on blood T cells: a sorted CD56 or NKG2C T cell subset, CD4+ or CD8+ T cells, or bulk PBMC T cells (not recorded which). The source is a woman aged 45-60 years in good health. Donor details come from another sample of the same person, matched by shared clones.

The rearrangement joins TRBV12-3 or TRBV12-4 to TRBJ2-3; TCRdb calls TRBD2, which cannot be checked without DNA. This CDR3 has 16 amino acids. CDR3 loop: CASSPPGLAGANTQYF.

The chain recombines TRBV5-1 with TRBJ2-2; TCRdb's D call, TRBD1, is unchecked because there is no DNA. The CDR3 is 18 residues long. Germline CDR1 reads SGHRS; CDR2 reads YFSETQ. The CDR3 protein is CASSLQKPGPTNTGELFF.

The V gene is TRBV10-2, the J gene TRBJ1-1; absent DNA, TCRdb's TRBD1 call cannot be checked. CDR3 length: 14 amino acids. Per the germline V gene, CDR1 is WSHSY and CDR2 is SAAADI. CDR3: CASSESGGSAEAFF.

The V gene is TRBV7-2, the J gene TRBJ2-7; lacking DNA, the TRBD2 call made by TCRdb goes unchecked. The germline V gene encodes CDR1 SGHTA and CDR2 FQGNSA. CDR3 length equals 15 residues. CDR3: CASSLSGLAGGEQYF. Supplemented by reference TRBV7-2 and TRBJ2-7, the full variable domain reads GAGVSQSPSNKVTEKGKDVELRCDPISGHTALYWYRQSLGQGLEFLIYFQGNSAPDKSGLPSDRFSAERTGGSVSTLTIQRTQQEDSAVYLCASSLSGLAGGEQYFGPGTRLTVT.

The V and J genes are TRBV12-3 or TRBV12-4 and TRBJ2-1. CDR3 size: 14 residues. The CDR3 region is CASSPIAGYNEQFF.

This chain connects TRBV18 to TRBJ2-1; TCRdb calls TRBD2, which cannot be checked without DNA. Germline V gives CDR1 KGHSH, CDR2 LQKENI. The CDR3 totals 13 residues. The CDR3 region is CAGAPSQDASPFF. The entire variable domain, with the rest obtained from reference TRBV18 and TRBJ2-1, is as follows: NAGVMQNPRHLVRRRGQEARLRCSPMKGHSHVYWYRQLPEEGLKFMVYLQKENIIDESGMPKERFSAEFPKEGPSILRIQQVVRGDSAAYFCAGAPSQDASPFFGPGTRLTVL.

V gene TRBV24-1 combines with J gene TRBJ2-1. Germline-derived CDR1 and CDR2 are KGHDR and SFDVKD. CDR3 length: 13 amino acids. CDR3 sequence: CATGAIYNNEQFF.

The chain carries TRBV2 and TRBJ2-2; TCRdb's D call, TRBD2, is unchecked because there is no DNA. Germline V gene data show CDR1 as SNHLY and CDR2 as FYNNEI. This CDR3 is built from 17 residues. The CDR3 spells CASSETTHRRDTGELFF. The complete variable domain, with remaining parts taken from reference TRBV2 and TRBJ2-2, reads EPEVTQTPSHQVTQMGQEVILRCVPISNHLYFYWYRQILGQKVEFLVSFYNNEISEKSEIFDDQFSVERPDGSNFTLKIRSTKLEDSAMYFCASSETTHRRDTGELFFGEGSRLTVL.

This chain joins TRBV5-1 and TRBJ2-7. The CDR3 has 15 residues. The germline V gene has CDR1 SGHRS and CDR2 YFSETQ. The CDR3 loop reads CASSFGVLFLPEQYF.

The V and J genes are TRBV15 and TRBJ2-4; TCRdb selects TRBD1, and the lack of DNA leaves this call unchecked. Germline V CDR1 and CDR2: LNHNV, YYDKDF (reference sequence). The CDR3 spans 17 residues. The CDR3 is CATSRERSGLAKNIQYF. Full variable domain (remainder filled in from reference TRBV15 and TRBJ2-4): DAMVIQNPRYQVTQFGKPVTLSCSQTLNHNVMYWYQQKSSQAPKLLFHYYDKDFNNEADTPDNFQSRRPNTSFCFLDIRSPGLGDTAMYLCATSRERSGLAKNIQYFGAGTRLSVL.

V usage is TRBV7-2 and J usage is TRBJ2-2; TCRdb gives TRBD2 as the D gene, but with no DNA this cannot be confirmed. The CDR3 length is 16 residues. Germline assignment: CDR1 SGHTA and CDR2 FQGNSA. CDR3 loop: CASSPLAGLGTGELFF.

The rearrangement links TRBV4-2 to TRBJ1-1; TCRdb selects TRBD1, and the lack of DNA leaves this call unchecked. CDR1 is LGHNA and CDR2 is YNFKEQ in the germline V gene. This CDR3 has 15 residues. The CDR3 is CASSQEDRENTEAFF.